The next 5 T cell receptor beta chains were all read from a single sample in a study of blood T cell repertoires in COVID-19. Measured with immunoSEQ multiplex PCR; TCRdb has only the in-frame clones, and not every one. The table records roughly 150,000 clones, about 87% of them present only once. Sequencing used PBMCs or T cells enriched from blood (not recorded which). These receptors all come from a man over 45 in a cohort exposed to, infected with or recovered from COVID-19 (not recorded which).

The rearrangement joins TRBV29-1 to TRBJ2-5; 9 bases are shared with TRBD2. Germline V lookup: CDR1 SQVTM, CDR2 ANQGSEA. The V gene end was trimmed by 2 bases and the J gene end by 7 bases; junction bases not matched to a gene: 11. This CDR3 spans 15 amino acids. CDR3 in DNA: TGCAGCGTTGAAATAGCGGGAGCCGGGCTGGGGACCCAGTACTTC. Its protein is CSVEIAGAGLGTQYF.

The chain couples TRBV5-1 to TRBJ2-7; 8 nucleotides match TRBD1. The CDR3 spans 14 residues. V dropped 3 bases and J dropped 1; count of bases not matched to a gene: 3. Per germline, CDR1 SGHRS and CDR2 YFSETQ. The DNA of the CDR3 is TGCGCCAGCAGCTCCCGGGACAGGTCCTACGAGCAGTACTTC. It specifies CASSSRDRSYEQYF.

This clone is a singleton in its sample. The genes are TRBV10-3 and TRBJ2-1; 9 bases are a match to TRBD2. Trimming cost V 10 bases and J 2 bases; bases outside gene matches: 6. CDR3 length equals 14 residues. CDR1 is ENHRY, CDR2 SYGVKD, per germline. The CDR3 sequence: CASSSGTTYNEQFF. CDR3 bases: TGTGCCAGCTCTAGCGGGACCACCTACAATGAGCAGTTCTTC.

The chain employs TRBV20-1 and TRBJ2-3; tentatively, D is TRBD2 (5 bases). The CDR3 totals 15 residues. CDR1 is DFQATT and CDR2 is SNEGSKA in the germline V gene (reference sequence). Trimming stripped 3 bases from V and 0 bases from J, with 13 bases between. DNA for the CDR3: TGCAGTGCTAGTTACGGCTGGACTAGCACAGATACGCAGTATTTT. Amino acid sequence: CSASYGWTSTDTQYF.

The chain carries TRBV6-5 and TRBJ1-2; 9 bases align to TRBD1. V trimming: 6 bases; J trimming: 2 bases; junction bases outside the gene matches: 4. The CDR3 sequence is 14 residues long. Germline assignment: CDR1 MNHEY and CDR2 SVGAGI. The CDR3 region has the DNA TGTGCCAGCAGACGCGGACAGGGGAACTATGGCTACACCTTC. Translation: CASRRGQGNYGYTF.